This is a list of T cell receptor beta chains from one sample in a study of OX40 agonist ivuxolimab in advanced cancers. Sequenced by immunoSEQ multiplex PCR; TCRdb stores in-frame clones only, minus some. In the table there are 70,000 to 90,000 clones, roughly 80% of which are singletons. The specimen was CD4+ or CD8+ T cells sorted from blood, collected in a trial of the OX40 agonist ivuxolimab. These receptors all stem from an adult with an advanced solid tumor such as melanoma, head and neck, liver or kidney cancer. The conserved cysteine and the conserved F or W are not part of the CDR3 here.

v_gene: TRBV4-1
j_gene: TRBJ1-2
CDR3aa: ASSQAVRGRGKRYGYT

v_gene: TRBV11-2
j_gene: TRBJ2-7
CDR3aa: ASSKGQRSYEQY

v_gene: TRBV18
j_gene: TRBJ2-6
CDR3aa: ASSPTAGGANVLT

v_gene: TRBV9
j_gene: TRBJ2-1
CDR3aa: ASSARGSRGGSYNEQF

v_gene: TRBV6-5
j_gene: TRBJ1-1
CDR3aa: ASSYSGPLEAF

v_gene: TRBV9
j_gene: TRBJ1-1
CDR3aa: ASSVGEREAF

v_gene: TRBV6-6
j_gene: TRBJ2-3
CDR3aa: ASSPYRSPDTQY

v_gene: TRBV30
j_gene: TRBJ2-2
CDR3aa: AWSVPLAAGTGELF

v_gene: TRBV11-3
j_gene: TRBJ2-5
CDR3aa: ASSPGLAGLQETQY

v_gene: TRBV5-8
j_gene: TRBJ2-3
CDR3aa: ASSPSGRSTDTQY

v_gene: TRBV5-1
j_gene: TRBJ2-1
CDR3aa: ASSLARGSTYNEQF

v_gene: TRBV23-1
j_gene: TRBJ2-7
CDR3aa: ASSHESGRGNEQY

v_gene: TRBV6-1
j_gene: TRBJ1-2
CDR3aa: ASNRDRGGGYT

v_gene: TRBV6-5
j_gene: TRBJ2-7
CDR3aa: ASSYSFLGEQY

v_gene: TRBV5-4
j_gene: TRBJ2-5
CDR3aa: ASSLVASPQETQY

v_gene: TRBV5-4
j_gene: TRBJ2-3
CDR3aa: ASSLDLGTGDTQY

v_gene: TRBV4-3
j_gene: TRBJ1-2
CDR3aa: ASSQSGGYGYT

v_gene: TRBV19
j_gene: TRBJ2-1
CDR3aa: ASRLLSDSNEQF

v_gene: TRBV5-1
j_gene: TRBJ2-3
CDR3aa: ASSEGRTTDTQY

v_gene: TRBV5-4
j_gene: TRBJ1-2
CDR3aa: ASSLGSQGRSYGYT

v_gene: TRBV19
j_gene: TRBJ1-4
CDR3aa: ASSPDRVNEKLF

v_gene: TRBV10-2
j_gene: TRBJ1-1
CDR3aa: ASSELGRTEAF

v_gene: TRBV19
j_gene: TRBJ1-3
CDR3aa: ASSDPGQGGNTIY

v_gene: TRBV19
j_gene: TRBJ2-7
CDR3aa: ASSERTDLSYEQY

v_gene: TRBV2
j_gene: TRBJ2-3
CDR3aa: AYRDFTDTQY

v_gene: TRBV11-3
j_gene: TRBJ1-4
CDR3aa: ASSLPGGELF

v_gene: TRBV5-1
j_gene: TRBJ1-6
CDR3aa: ASSLGRSTDSPLH

v_gene: TRBV7-9
j_gene: TRBJ1-1
CDR3aa: ASSGSTSHTEAF

v_gene: TRBV18
j_gene: TRBJ2-2
CDR3aa: ASSPPVNRVGGELF

v_gene: TRBV27
j_gene: TRBJ2-2
CDR3aa: ASSSFDRGLTGELF

v_gene: TRBV19
j_gene: TRBJ2-3
CDR3aa: ASSTNRRTDTQY

v_gene: TRBV10-1
j_gene: TRBJ2-5
CDR3aa: ASSESTSGEQY

v_gene: TRBV4-2
j_gene: TRBJ2-2
CDR3aa: ASSNRVPNTGELF

v_gene: TRBV5-1
j_gene: TRBJ2-2
CDR3aa: GSKFNTGELF

v_gene: TRBV6-6
j_gene: TRBJ2-1
CDR3aa: ASSATRDYNEQF

v_gene: TRBV4-1
j_gene: TRBJ2-2
CDR3aa: ASSQTTGPPAGELF

v_gene: TRBV29-1
j_gene: TRBJ1-1
CDR3aa: SVTDRLQDTEAF

v_gene: TRBV6-6
j_gene: TRBJ2-1
CDR3aa: ASSKGAGRGPNEQF

v_gene: TRBV10-3
j_gene: TRBJ1-5
CDR3aa: AISESSGAGGQPQH

v_gene: TRBV9
j_gene: TRBJ2-2
CDR3aa: ASSVSPSKGAGELF

v_gene: TRBV14
j_gene: TRBJ1-2
CDR3aa: ASSQEVGAFYGYT

v_gene: TRBV27
j_gene: TRBJ1-6
CDR3aa: ASSRRQGYSPLH

v_gene: TRBV7-9
j_gene: TRBJ1-3
CDR3aa: ASSLSFGTGESRGNTIY

v_gene: TRBV4-2
j_gene: TRBJ2-7
CDR3aa: ASSQDGGGSGYEQY

v_gene: TRBV11-3
j_gene: TRBJ2-1
CDR3aa: ASSLDRGSGGPYNEQF

v_gene: TRBV6-1
j_gene: TRBJ2-5
CDR3aa: ASSVGGTRETQY

v_gene: TRBV6-4
j_gene: TRBJ2-1
CDR3aa: ASSDQGLAGAGEQF

v_gene: TRBV29-1
j_gene: TRBJ2-3
CDR3aa: SVDSVTDTQY

v_gene: TRBV2
j_gene: TRBJ1-2
CDR3aa: ASTLGAGGT

v_gene: TRBV7-6
j_gene: TRBJ2-1
CDR3aa: ASSLVAGGPNEQF

v_gene: TRBV5-8
j_gene: TRBJ1-2
CDR3aa: ASSLVSRRNYGYT

v_gene: TRBV19
j_gene: TRBJ2-1
CDR3aa: ASSIVGTGANEQF

v_gene: TRBV7-9
j_gene: TRBJ2-1
CDR3aa: ASSLVVLLGTSEYNEQF